This is a list of T cell receptor beta chains from one sample in a study of T cell repertoires in cytomegalovirus infection. No antigens are known for them. TCRdb itself ran the reads through MiXCR, one entry per CDR3 protein. The sample records about 700,000 distinct CDR3 sequences, roughly 33% being singletons. Sequences were derived from cultured PBMCs, sampled from culture after CMV antigen stimulation. The receptors come from a human donor in good health (CMV status not recorded). Some clones in this sample may be carry-over from other donors' samples. Each CDR3 is given without its conserved first and last residue. Fields, in order: CDR3 protein, J gene, V gene.

CDR3aa: ASRPVGGNTEAF
j_gene: TRBJ1-1
v_gene: TRBV6-1

CDR3aa: ASSLVGLADYNEQF
j_gene: TRBJ2-1
v_gene: TRBV7-6

CDR3aa: SATGTTNTGELF
j_gene: TRBJ2-2
v_gene: TRBV20-1

CDR3aa: ASSLAAFREGYGYT
j_gene: TRBJ1-2
v_gene: TRBV5-5

CDR3aa: ASSLYWQQETQY
j_gene: TRBJ2-5
v_gene: TRBV7-2

CDR3aa: ASSRDPLGDTQY
j_gene: TRBJ2-3
v_gene: TRBV4-1

CDR3aa: ASSTRQGSEQF
j_gene: TRBJ2-1
v_gene: TRBV9

CDR3aa: ASAAGNSPLH
j_gene: TRBJ1-6
v_gene: TRBV6-1

CDR3aa: ARNSGYQETQY
j_gene: TRBJ2-5
v_gene: TRBV19

CDR3aa: ASSARIGELF
j_gene: TRBJ2-2
v_gene: TRBV11-2

CDR3aa: ASSPRREETQY
j_gene: TRBJ2-5
v_gene: TRBV7-2

CDR3aa: ASRRQGSTNEKLF
j_gene: TRBJ1-4
v_gene: TRBV7-2

CDR3aa: ASSLDRVKPQH
j_gene: TRBJ1-5
v_gene: TRBV6-2/TRBV6-3

CDR3aa: ASSRHPSGRAPYEQY
j_gene: TRBJ2-7
v_gene: TRBV12-3/TRBV12-4

CDR3aa: ASRLANTEAF
j_gene: TRBJ1-1
v_gene: TRBV7-9